This T cell receptor (beta chain) originates from a study of blood T cell repertoires in COVID-19. Study information: Samples came from the United States, Italy and Spain, spanning acute and convalescent COVID-19. PBMCs, B-cell-depleted T cells, or T cells provided the cDNA or gDNA that made up the material.

During active infection, Seattle patients enrolled and were then monitored through disease. Germline V lookup: CDR1 MNHEY, CDR2 SVGAGI. This CDR3 has 12 residues. Deletions cut 5 bases from V and 0 bases from J, with 2 bases between. Sequenced by immunoSEQ multiplex PCR; TCRdb stores in-frame clones only, minus some. The table records 250,000 to 350,000 clones, around 90% of them present only once. The chain has TRBV6-5 and TRBJ2-1; D gene unclear. Sequenced input: peripheral blood. The TCR was taken from a woman under 40 with COVID-19, enrolled during active disease. The CDR3 nucleotides read TGTGCCAGCAGTCGCTCCTACAATGAGCAGTTCTTC. Amino acids: CASSRSYNEQFF.